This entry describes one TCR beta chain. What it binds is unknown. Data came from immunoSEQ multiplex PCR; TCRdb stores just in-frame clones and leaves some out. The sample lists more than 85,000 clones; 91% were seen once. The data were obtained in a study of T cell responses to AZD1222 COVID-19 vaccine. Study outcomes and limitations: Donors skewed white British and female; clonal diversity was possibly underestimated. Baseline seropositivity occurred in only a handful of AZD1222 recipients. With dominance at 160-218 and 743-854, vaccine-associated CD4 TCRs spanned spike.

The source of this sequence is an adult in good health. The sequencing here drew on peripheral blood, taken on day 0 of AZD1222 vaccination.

CDR3 residues: CASSLQQGVNQPQHF. The CDR3 DNA sequence: TGTGCCAGCAGCCTCCAACAGGGGGTTAATCAGCCCCAGCATTTT. The rearrangement links TRBV28 to TRBJ1-5, with TRBD1 matching 8 bases. CDR1 MDHEN and CDR2 SYDVKM come from the germline V gene. This CDR3 spans 15 amino acids. V shed 6 bases and J 4 bases; nucleotides not matched to a gene: 8.